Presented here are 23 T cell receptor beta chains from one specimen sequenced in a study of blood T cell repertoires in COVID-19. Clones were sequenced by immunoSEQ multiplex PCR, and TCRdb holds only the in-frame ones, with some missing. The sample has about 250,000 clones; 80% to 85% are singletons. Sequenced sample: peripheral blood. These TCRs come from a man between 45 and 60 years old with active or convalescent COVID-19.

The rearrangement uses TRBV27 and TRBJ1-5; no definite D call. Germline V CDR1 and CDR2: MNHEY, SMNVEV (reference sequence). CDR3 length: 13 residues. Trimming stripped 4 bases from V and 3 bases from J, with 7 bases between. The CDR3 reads CASSYQYNQPQHF. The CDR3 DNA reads TGTGCCAGCAGTTACCAGTACAATCAGCCCCAGCATTTT.

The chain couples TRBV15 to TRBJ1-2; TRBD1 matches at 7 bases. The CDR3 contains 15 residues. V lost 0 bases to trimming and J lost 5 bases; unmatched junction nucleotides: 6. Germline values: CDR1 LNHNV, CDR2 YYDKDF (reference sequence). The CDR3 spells CATSRDRTGVYGYTF. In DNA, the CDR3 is TGTGCCACCAGCAGAGATCGAACAGGGGTGTATGGCTACACCTTC.

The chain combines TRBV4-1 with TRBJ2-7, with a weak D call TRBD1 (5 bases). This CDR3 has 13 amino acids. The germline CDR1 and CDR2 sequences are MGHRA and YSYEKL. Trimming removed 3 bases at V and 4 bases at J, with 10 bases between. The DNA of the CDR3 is TGCGCCAGCAGCCAGGGGCCCATTTACGAGCAGTACTTC. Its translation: CASSQGPIYEQYF.

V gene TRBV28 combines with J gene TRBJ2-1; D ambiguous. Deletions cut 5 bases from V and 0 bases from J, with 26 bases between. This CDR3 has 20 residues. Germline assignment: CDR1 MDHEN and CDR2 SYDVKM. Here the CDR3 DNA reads TGTGCCAGCAGTCCGACCAGCCATATTACGGAGACCAGCTCCTACAATGAGCAGTTCTTC. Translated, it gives CASSPTSHITETSSYNEQFF.

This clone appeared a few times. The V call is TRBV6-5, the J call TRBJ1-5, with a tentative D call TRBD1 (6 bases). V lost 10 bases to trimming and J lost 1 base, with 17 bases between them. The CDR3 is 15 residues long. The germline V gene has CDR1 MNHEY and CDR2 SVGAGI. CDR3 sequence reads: CATEPSRGSNQPQHF. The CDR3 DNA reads TGTGCCACCGAGCCCAGCAGGGGAAGCAATCAGCCCCAGCATTTT.

CDR3 sequence (DNA): TGTGCCAGCAGCGTAGGACCCACAGGGTTGCGGGACGAGCAGTACTTC. Amino acid sequence: CASSVGPTGLRDEQYF. The V call is TRBV9, the J call TRBJ2-7, with a tentative D call TRBD1 (6 bases). V was pared by 0 bases and J by 5 bases, with 18 bases between. The CDR3 runs 16 residues. Germline CDR1 SGDLS, CDR2 YYNGEE.

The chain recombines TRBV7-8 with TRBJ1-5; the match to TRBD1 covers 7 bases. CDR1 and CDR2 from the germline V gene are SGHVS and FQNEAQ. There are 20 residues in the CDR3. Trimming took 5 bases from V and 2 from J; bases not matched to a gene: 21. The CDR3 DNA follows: TGTGCCAGCAGCCCGAGGGGACAGCCTTTCTTGGACGACGGCAATCAGCCCCAGCATTTT. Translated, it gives CASSPRGQPFLDDGNQPQHF.

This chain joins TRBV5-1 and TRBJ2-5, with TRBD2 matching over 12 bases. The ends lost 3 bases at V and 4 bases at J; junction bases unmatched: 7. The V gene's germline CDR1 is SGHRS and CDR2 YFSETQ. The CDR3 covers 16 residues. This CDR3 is CASSYRLAGVRETQYF. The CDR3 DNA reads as TGCGCCAGCAGCTACCGACTAGCGGGGGTTAGAGAGACCCAGTACTTC.

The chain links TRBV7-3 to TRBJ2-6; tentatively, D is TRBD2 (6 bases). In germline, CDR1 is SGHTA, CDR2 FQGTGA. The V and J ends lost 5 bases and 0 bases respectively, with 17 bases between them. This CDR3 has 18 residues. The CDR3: CASSKRSGVSSGANVLTF. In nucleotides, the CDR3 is TGTGCCAGCAGCAAACGCTCGGGGGTGAGCTCTGGGGCCAACGTCCTGACTTTC.

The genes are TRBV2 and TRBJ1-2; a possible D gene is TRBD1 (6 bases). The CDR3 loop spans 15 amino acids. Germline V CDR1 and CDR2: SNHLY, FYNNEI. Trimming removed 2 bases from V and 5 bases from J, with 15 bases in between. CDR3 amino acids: CASSELRRGVYGYTF. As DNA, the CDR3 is TGTGCCAGCAGTGAATTGCGCAGGGGAGTTTATGGCTACACCTTC. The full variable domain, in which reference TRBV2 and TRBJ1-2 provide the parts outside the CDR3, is EPEVTQTPSHQVTQMGQEVILRCVPISNHLYFYWYRQILGQKVEFLVSFYNNEISEKSEIFDDQFSVERPDGSNFTLKIRSTKLEDSAMYFCASSELRRGVYGYTFGSGTRLTVV.

The CDR3 coding sequence is TGTGCCAGCAGTCCCCTAGCGGGGGGGCGGGGTGAGCAGTTCTTC. It codes for CASSPLAGGRGEQFF. The chain carries TRBV28 and TRBJ2-1, with 12 nucleotides matching TRBD2. The V and J ends lost 5 bases and 9 bases, in that order; junction bases with no gene match: 8. CDR1 and CDR2 from the germline V gene are MDHEN and SYDVKM. This CDR3 is built from 15 residues.

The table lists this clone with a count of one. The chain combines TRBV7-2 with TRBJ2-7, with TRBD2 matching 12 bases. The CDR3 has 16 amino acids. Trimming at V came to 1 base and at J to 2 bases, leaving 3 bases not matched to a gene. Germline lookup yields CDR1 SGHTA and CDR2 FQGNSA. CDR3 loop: CASSLVASGGAYEQYF. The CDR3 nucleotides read TGTGCCAGCAGCTTAGTCGCTAGCGGGGGGGCCTACGAGCAGTACTTC.

CDR3 nucleotides: TGTGCCAGCTCACCCCTCCCCGGGGGGGCGACCGGGGAGCTGTTTTTT. Protein: CASSPLPGGATGELFF. The chain joins TRBV18 to TRBJ2-2; 8 bases map to TRBD2. V lost 3 bases, J lost 5 bases, and 8 bases stayed unmatched. CDR1 KGHSH and CDR2 LQKENI come from the germline V gene. The CDR3 loop spans 16 amino acids.

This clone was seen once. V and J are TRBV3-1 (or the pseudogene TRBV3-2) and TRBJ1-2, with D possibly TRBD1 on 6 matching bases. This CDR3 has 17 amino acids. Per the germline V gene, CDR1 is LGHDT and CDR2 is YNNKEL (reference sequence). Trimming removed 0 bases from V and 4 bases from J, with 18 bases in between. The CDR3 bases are TGTGCCAGCAGCCAAGAACTCAGGGGCAGGGTCATCTATGGCTACACCTTC. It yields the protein CASSQELRGRVIYGYTF.

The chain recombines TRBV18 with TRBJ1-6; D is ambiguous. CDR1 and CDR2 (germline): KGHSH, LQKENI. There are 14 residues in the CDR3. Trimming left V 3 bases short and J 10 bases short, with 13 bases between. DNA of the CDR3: TGTGCCAGCTCACCCGAATTGGCGGGGTCACCCCTCCACTTT. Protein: CASSPELAGSPLHF.

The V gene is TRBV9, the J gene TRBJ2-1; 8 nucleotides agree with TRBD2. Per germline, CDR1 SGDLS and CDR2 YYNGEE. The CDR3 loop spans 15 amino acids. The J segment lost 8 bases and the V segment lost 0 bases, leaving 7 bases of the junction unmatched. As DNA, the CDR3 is TGTGCCAGCAGCGTAGTGGCTAGCGGGTTGTATGAGCAGTTCTTC. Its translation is CASSVVASGLYEQFF.

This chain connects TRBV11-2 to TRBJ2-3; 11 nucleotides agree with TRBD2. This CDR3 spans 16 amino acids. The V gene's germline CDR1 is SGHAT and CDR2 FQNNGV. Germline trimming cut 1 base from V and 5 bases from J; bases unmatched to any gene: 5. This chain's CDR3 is CASSLGTSGGVDTQYF. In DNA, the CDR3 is TGTGCCAGCAGCTTAGGAACTAGCGGGGGTGTAGATACGCAGTATTTT. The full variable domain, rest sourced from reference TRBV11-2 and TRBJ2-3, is EAGVAQSPRYKIIEKRQSVAFWCNPISGHATLYWYQQILGQGPKLLIQFQNNGVVDDSQLPKDRFSAERLKGVDSTLKIQPAKLEDSAVYLCASSLGTSGGVDTQYFGPGTRLTVL.

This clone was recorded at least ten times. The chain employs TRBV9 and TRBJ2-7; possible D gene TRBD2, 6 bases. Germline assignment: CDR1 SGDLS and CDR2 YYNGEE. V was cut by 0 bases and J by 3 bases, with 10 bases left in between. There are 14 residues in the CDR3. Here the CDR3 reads CASSVGGGVYEQYF. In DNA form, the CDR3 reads TGTGCCAGCAGCGTAGGGGGAGGAGTCTACGAGCAGTACTTC.

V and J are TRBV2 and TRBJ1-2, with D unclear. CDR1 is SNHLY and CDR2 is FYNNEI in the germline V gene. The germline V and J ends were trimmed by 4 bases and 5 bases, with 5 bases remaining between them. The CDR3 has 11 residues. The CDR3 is CASSVMYGYTF. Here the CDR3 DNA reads TGTGCCAGCAGTGTTATGTATGGCTACACCTTC.

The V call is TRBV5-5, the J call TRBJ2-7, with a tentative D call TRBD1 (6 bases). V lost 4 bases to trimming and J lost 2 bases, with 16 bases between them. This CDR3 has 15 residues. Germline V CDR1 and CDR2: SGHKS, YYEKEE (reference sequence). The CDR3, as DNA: TGTGCCAGCAGCCAGTACACAGGGTGGGCCTACGAGCAGTACTTC. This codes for CASSQYTGWAYEQYF.

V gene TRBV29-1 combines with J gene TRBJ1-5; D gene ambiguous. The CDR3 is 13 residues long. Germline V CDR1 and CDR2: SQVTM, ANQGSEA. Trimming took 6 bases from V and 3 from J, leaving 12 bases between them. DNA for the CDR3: TGCAGCGTACAAACAGCGGTCAATCAGCCCCAGCATTTT. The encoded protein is CSVQTAVNQPQHF.

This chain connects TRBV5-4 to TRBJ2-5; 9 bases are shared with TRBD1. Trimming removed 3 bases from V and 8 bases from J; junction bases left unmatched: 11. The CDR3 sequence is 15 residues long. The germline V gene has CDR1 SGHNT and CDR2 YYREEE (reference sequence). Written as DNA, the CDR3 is TGTGCCAGCAGCTCGGGACAGGGAGTCCCTGACACCCAGTACTTC. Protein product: CASSSGQGVPDTQYF.

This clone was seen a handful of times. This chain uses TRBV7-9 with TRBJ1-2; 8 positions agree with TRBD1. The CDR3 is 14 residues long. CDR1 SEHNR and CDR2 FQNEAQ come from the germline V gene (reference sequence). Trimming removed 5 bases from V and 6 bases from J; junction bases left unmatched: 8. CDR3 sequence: CASSLRDRGNGYTF. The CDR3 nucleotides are TGTGCCAGCAGCCTAAGAGACAGGGGAAATGGCTACACCTTC.